This T cell receptor beta chain comes out of a study of blood T cells in healthy people across ages. The sample, approximately 10 milliliters of peripheral blood, was drawn from each donor. This clonotype was seen a few times. It was with a sample-barcoded 5' primer and a J-beta primer mix that a second PCR of roughly 7 to 12 cycles was run. Carrying 12 random nucleotides, a template-switch adaptor labeled each individual cDNA molecule. One entry per CDR3 protein results from TCRdb running MiXCR on the 5' RACE reads. The table records 1.5 million to 1.8 million distinct CDR3 sequences, less than 45% of them present only once. Germline CDR1 is SGHRS and CDR2 is YFSETQ. V lost 4 bases and J lost 4, with 18 bases in between. The CDR3 is 16 residues long.

The chain recombines TRBV5-1 with TRBJ2-1; the D gene is possibly TRBD2 (6 bases). The specimen sequenced was blood. The sequence was collected from a woman in her late teens or twenties in good health. The CDR3 protein is CASSSTRGKGYNEQFF. For the CDR3, the DNA is TGCGCCAGCAGCAGCACTCGGGGGAAGGGTTACAATGAGCAGTTCTTC.